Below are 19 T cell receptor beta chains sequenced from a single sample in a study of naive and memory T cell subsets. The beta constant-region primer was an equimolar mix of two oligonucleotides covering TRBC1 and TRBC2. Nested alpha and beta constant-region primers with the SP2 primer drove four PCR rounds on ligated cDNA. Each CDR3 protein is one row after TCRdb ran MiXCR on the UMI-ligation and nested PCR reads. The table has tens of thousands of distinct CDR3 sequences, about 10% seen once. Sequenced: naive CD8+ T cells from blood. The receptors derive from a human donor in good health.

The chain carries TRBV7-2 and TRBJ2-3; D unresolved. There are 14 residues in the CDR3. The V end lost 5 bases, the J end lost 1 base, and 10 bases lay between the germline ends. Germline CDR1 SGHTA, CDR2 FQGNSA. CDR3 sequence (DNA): TGTGCCAGCAGCGGAACGTTGGGCACAGATACGCAGTATTTT. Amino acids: CASSGTLGTDTQYF.

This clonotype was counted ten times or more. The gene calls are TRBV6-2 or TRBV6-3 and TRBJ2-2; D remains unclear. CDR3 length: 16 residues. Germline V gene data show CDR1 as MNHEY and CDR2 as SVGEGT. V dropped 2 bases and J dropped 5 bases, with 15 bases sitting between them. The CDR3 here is CASSYSSPYETGELFF. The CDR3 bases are TGTGCCAGCAGTTACAGCAGCCCTTATGAGACCGGGGAGCTGTTTTTT.

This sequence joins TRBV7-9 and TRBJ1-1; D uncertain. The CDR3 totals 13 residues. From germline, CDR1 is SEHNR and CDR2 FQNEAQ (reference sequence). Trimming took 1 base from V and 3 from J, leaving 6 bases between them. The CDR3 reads CASSLGDYTEAFF. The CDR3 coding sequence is TGTGCCAGCAGCTTAGGGGATTACACTGAAGCTTTCTTT. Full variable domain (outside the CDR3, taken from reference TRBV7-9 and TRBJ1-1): DTGVSQNPRHKITKRGQNVTFRCDPISEHNRLYWYRQTLGQGPEFLTYFQNEAQLEKSRLLSDRFSAERPKGSFSTLEIQRTEQGDSAMYLCASSLGDYTEAFFGQGTRLTVV.

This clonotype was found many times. CDR3 sequence reads: CASSQAPGQNPSGEQFF. Here the CDR3 DNA reads TGTGCCAGCAGCCAAGCGCCGGGACAGAACCCAAGTGGTGAGCAGTTCTTC. The chain couples TRBV14 to TRBJ2-1, with 7 bases that match TRBD1. Germline loops: CDR1 SGHDN, CDR2 FVKESK. This CDR3 is built from 17 residues. V lost 1 base to trimming and J lost 9 bases; unmatched junction nucleotides: 15.

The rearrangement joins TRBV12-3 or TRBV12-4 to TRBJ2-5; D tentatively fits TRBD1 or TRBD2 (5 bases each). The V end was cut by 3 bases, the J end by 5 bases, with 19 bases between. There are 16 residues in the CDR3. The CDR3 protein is CASSLVGEPDGETQYF. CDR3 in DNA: TGTGCCAGCAGTTTGGTGGGGGAACCGGATGGGGAGACCCAGTACTTC.

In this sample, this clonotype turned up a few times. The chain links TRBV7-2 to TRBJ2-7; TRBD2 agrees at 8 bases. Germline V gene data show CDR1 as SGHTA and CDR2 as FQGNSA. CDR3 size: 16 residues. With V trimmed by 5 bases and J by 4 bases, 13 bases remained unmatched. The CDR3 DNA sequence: TGTGCCAGCAGCCCGATTATAGCGGGGAACCGTTACGAGCAGTACTTC. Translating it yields CASSPIIAGNRYEQYF.

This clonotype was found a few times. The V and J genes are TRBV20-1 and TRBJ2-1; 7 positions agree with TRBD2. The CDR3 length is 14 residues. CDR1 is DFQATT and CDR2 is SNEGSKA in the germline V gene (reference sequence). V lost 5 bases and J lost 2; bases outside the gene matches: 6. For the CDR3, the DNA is TGCAGTGCTTCGGGACTACCGGCCTACAATGAGCAGTTCTTC. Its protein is CSASGLPAYNEQFF.

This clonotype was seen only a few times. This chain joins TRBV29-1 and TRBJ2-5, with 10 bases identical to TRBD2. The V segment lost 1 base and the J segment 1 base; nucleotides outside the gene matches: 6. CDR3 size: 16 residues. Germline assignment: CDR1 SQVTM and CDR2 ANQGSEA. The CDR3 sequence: CSVEGRLAGAQETQYF. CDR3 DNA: TGCAGCGTTGAAGGTCGCCTAGCGGGAGCCCAAGAGACCCAGTACTTC. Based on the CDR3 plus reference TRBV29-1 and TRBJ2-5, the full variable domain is SAVISQKPSRDICQRGTSLTIQCQVDSQVTMMFWYRQQPGQSLTLIATANQGSEATYESGFVIDKFPISRPNLTFSTLTVSNMSPEDSSIYLCSVEGRLAGAQETQYFGPGTRLLVL.

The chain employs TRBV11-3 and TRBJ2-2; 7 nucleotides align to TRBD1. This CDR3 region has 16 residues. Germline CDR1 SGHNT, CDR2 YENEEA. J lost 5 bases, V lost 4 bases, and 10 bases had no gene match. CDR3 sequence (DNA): TGTGCCAGCAGCTCCCGACAGGGCTCGAGGACCGGGGAGCTGTTTTTT. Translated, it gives CASSSRQGSRTGELFF.

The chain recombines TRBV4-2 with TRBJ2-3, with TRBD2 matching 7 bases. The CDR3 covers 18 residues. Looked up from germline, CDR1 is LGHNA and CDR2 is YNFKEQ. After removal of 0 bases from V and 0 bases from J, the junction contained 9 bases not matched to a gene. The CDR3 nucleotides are TGTGCCAGCAGCCAAGATGGGACTGGCGGGGGTAGCACAGATACGCAGTATTTT. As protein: CASSQDGTGGGSTDTQYF.

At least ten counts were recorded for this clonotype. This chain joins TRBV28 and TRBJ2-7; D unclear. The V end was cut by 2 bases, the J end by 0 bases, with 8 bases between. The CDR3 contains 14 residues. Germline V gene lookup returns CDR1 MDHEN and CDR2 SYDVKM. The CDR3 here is CASSLEQYSYEQYF. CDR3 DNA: TGTGCCAGCAGTTTAGAACAGTACTCCTACGAGCAGTACTTC.

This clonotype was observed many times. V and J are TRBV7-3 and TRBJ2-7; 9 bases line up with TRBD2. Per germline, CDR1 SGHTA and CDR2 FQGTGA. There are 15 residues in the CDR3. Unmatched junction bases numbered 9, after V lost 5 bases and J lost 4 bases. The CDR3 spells CASSLSPSGRYEQYF. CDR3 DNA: TGTGCCAGCAGCCTTTCCCCCAGCGGGAGGTACGAGCAGTACTTC.

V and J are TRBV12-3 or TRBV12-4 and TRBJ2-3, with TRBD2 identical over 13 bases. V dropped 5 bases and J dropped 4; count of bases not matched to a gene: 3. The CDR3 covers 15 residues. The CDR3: CASSTLAGGPDTQYF. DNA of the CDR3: TGTGCCAGCAGTACACTAGCGGGAGGGCCAGATACGCAGTATTTT.

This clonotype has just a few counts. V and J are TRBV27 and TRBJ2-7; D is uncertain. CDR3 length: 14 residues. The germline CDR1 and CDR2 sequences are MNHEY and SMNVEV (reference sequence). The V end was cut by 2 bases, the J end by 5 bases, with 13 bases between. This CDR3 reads CASSLATAVNEQYF. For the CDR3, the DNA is TGTGCCAGCAGTTTAGCTACGGCGGTAAACGAGCAGTACTTC.

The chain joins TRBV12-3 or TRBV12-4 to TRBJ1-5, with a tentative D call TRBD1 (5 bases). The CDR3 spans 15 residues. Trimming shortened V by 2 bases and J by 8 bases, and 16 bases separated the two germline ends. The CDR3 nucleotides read TGTGCCAGCAGTTTAAGGTCGGGACGGCTTGAGCCCCAGCATTTT. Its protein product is CASSLRSGRLEPQHF.

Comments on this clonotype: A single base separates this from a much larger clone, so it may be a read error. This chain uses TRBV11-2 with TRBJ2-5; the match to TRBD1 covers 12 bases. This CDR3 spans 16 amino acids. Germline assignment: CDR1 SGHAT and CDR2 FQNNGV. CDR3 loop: CASSLVPGQGAETRYF. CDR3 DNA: TGTGCCAGCAGCTTAGTACCGGGACAGGGGGCAGAGACCCGGTACTTC.

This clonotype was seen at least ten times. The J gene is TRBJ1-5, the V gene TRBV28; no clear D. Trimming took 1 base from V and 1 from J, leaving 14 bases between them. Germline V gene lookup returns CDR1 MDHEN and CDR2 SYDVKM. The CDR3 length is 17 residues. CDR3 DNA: TGTGCCAGCAGTTTATCTCTGGTGCCGTTCAGCAATCAGCCCCAGCATTTT. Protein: CASSLSLVPFSNQPQHF.

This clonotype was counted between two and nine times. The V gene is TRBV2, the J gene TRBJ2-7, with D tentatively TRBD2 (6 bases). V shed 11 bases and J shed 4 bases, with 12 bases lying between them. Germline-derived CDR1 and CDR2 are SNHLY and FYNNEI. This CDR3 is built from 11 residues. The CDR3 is CASRGGYEQYF. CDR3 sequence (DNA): TGTGCCTCCAGAGGAGGGTACGAGCAGTACTTC.

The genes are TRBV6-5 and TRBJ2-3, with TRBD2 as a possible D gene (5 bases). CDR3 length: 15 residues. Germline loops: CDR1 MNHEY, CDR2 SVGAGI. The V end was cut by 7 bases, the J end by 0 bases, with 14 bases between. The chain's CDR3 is CASKERSDSTDTQYF. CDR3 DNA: TGTGCCAGCAAGGAACGTAGCGATAGCACAGATACGCAGTATTTT.